Presented here are 22 T cell receptor beta chains from one specimen sequenced in a study of T-cell reconstitution after alpha-beta-depleted transplantation in children. During its preparation, the TCRbeta library received unique molecular identifiers. TCRdb reanalysed the PCR reads using MiXCR and keeps one entry per CDR3 protein. The data contain roughly 790,000 distinct CDR3 sequences, roughly 16% of them singletons. Specimen: PBMCs, mostly from graft donor cells, collected 360 days after TCRalphabeta/CD19-depleted stem cell transplant. The receptors shown here come from a male patient aged 10-17 years who had a stem cell transplant for acute lymphoblastic leukemia, so the T cells may come from the graft donor.

The genes are TRBV3-1 and TRBJ2-7, with 7 bases lining up with TRBD1. CDR3 size: 13 residues. From germline, CDR1 is LGHDT and CDR2 YNNKEL (reference sequence). With V trimmed by 4 bases and J by 5 bases, 5 bases remained unmatched. In DNA form, the CDR3 reads TGTGCCAGCAGCCGGGACAGTAGCCACGAGCAGTACTTC. The encoded protein is CASSRDSSHEQYF.

This clonotype showed up just a few times. This chain links TRBV5-1 with TRBJ2-5; D tentatively reads TRBD1 or TRBD2 (5 bases each). Between the trimmed V and J ends, which lost 2 bases and 4 bases, there was a span of 12 bases. Per the germline V gene, CDR1 is SGHRS and CDR2 is YFSETQ. The CDR3 is 14 amino acids. The CDR3 DNA reads as TGCGCCAGCAGCTTTGAGGGGAGACCAGAGACCCAGTACTTC. Its translation: CASSFEGRPETQYF.

The J gene is TRBJ1-5, the V gene TRBV12-3 or TRBV12-4; TRBD1 matches at 9 bases. The length of the CDR3 is 19 residues. Unmatched junction bases numbered 13, after V lost 3 bases and J lost 1 base. The CDR3 loop reads CASSFRQGEGGFSNQPQHF. The DNA for the CDR3 is TGTGCCAGCAGTTTCCGACAGGGGGAGGGTGGTTTCAGCAATCAGCCCCAGCATTTT.

The chain joins TRBV12-3 or TRBV12-4 to TRBJ2-7; 7 bases line up with TRBD1. V gave up 5 bases and J gave up 1 base; unmatched junction bases: 11. The CDR3 runs 16 residues. This CDR3 reads CASSPLEGGRSYEQYF. CDR3 DNA: TGTGCCAGCAGTCCCCTAGAAGGGGGCCGTTCCTACGAGCAGTACTTC.

This clonotype was counted between two and nine times. The chain combines TRBV12-3 or TRBV12-4 with TRBJ2-7; D is unclear. The CDR3 totals 12 residues. Trimming took 8 bases from V and 4 from J, leaving 12 bases between them. Here the CDR3 reads CASSIPPYEQYF. Here the CDR3 DNA reads TGTGCCAGCTCGATCCCTCCGTACGAGCAGTACTTC.

This clonotype was recorded at least ten times. The chain's CDR3 is CASSRDRAGDEKLFF. CDR3 sequence (DNA): TGTGCCAGCAGCCGCGACAGGGCTGGGGATGAAAAACTGTTTTTT. The V gene is TRBV7-9, the J gene TRBJ1-4; 7 bases align to TRBD1. J lost 6 bases, V lost 5 bases, and 9 bases had no gene match. The CDR3 contains 15 residues. CDR1 is SEHNR, CDR2 FQNEAQ, per germline (reference sequence). The full variable domain, in which reference TRBV7-9 and TRBJ1-4 provide the parts outside the CDR3, is DTGVSQNPRHKITKRGQNVTFRCDPISEHNRLYWYRQTLGQGPEFLTYFQNEAQLEKSRLLSDRFSAERPKGSFSTLEIQRTEQGDSAMYLCASSRDRAGDEKLFFGSGTQLSVL.

J is TRBJ2-7 and V is TRBV5-1; D possibly uses TRBD1 or TRBD2 (6 bases each). Germline lookup yields CDR1 SGHRS and CDR2 YFSETQ. The CDR3 is 18 residues long. V lost 1 base and J 2 bases, leaving 22 bases between the germline ends. CDR3 nucleotide sequence: TGCGCCAGCAGCTTGTTGGGGGGCAAGTTCATCTTGGCCTACGAGCAGTACTTC. Translating gives CASSLLGGKFILAYEQYF.

Only a few counts were recorded for this clonotype. V is TRBV2 and J is TRBJ2-2, with 8 bases that match TRBD1. The germline gives CDR1 SNHLY, CDR2 FYNNEI. Unmatched junction bases numbered 7, after V lost 6 bases and J lost 4 bases. The CDR3 totals 15 residues. The CDR3 sequence: CASRPGTGLTGELFF. CDR3 coding DNA: TGTGCCAGCAGACCCGGGACAGGCCTCACCGGGGAGCTGTTTTTT.

This clonotype was seen a handful of times. The genes are TRBV12-3 or TRBV12-4 and TRBJ2-7, with TRBD2 matching 10 bases. The CDR3 contains 14 residues. V lost 7 bases to trimming and J lost 3 bases; unmatched junction nucleotides: 6. In nucleotides, the CDR3 is TGTGCCAGCACCCCCGGGACTAGCGTCTACGAGCAGTACTTC. This sequence encodes CASTPGTSVYEQYF.

In its sample, this clonotype was seen a few times. V and J are TRBV11-2 and TRBJ2-1, with D perhaps matching TRBD1 (5 bases). The CDR3 covers 14 residues. Trimming stripped 5 bases from V and 2 bases from J, with 10 bases between. Germline V lookup: CDR1 SGHAT, CDR2 FQNNGV. CDR3 residues: CASSRTRTYNEQFF. DNA of the CDR3: TGTGCCAGCAGCCGGACACGCACCTACAATGAGCAGTTCTTC.

In its sample, this clonotype was seen a few times. The rearrangement joins TRBV3-1 to TRBJ2-3, with D uncertain. The CDR3 is 14 residues long. CDR1 is LGHDT, CDR2 YNNKEL, per germline (reference sequence). V lost 2 bases, J lost 5 bases, and 11 bases lay in between. The CDR3 spells CASSQQPAQDTQYF. The CDR3 nucleotides are TGTGCCAGCAGCCAACAACCGGCCCAAGATACGCAGTATTTT.

This chain connects TRBV4-1 to TRBJ1-4; D unclear. This CDR3 is built from 15 residues. Germline V gene lookup returns CDR1 MGHRA and CDR2 YSYEKL. The V gene lost 0 bases and the J gene lost 6 bases, with 11 bases spanning the gap. The CDR3 nucleotides are TGCGCCAGCAGCCAAGAGTTTCGCACAGATGAAAAACTGTTTTTT. The encoded protein is CASSQEFRTDEKLFF.

The V gene is TRBV15, the J gene TRBJ2-7; 9 bases match TRBD1. CDR3 length equals 16 residues. The junction had 5 bases not matched to a gene; V was cut back by 0 bases and J by 2 bases. The germline gives CDR1 LNHNV, CDR2 YYDKDF (reference sequence). This CDR3 is CATSRDRTGAPYEQYF. The CDR3 DNA sequence: TGTGCCACCAGCAGAGATCGGACAGGGGCCCCCTACGAGCAGTACTTC.

This clonotype has a handful of counts. The rearrangement uses TRBV12-3 or TRBV12-4 and TRBJ2-1, with D tentatively TRBD2 (6 bases). Trimming removed 2 bases from V and 8 bases from J, with 13 bases in between. The CDR3 has 14 amino acids. The CDR3 is CASSLRERTHEQFF. DNA for the CDR3: TGTGCCAGCAGTTTACGGGAGCGGACCCATGAGCAGTTCTTC.

The chain joins TRBV11-2 to TRBJ2-1; 9 positions match TRBD1. Germline V gene data show CDR1 as SGHAT and CDR2 as FQNNGV. This CDR3 contains 14 residues. V lost 5 bases and J lost 7; bases outside the gene matches: 6. CDR3 nucleotides: TGTGCCAGCAGCCCCTGGACAGGGGTGAATGAGCAGTTCTTC. Protein product: CASSPWTGVNEQFF.

This clonotype occurred many times. The rearrangement uses TRBV4-2 and TRBJ2-7; D is possibly TRBD1 (6 bases). V lost 0 bases to trimming and J lost 3 bases, with 12 bases between them. The germline CDR1 and CDR2 sequences are LGHNA and YNFKEQ. CDR3 length equals 15 residues. In DNA form, the CDR3 reads TGTGCCAGCAGCCAAGAGAGGCAGGGGTTCTACGAGCAGTACTTC. It specifies CASSQERQGFYEQYF.

This clonotype was counted only a few times. The V and J genes are TRBV19 and TRBJ2-3; D may be TRBD1 (5 bases). The CDR3 length is 13 residues. V was cut by 9 bases and J by 4 bases, with 14 bases left in between. CDR1 is LNHDA, CDR2 SQIVND, per germline (reference sequence). CDR3 protein: CASKGSRADTQYF. CDR3 coding DNA: TGTGCCAGCAAGGGGTCCAGGGCAGATACGCAGTATTTT.

V gene TRBV4-1 combines with J gene TRBJ2-1; D ambiguous. V was trimmed by 3 bases and J by 4 bases, leaving 16 bases between them. Germline V gene lookup returns CDR1 MGHRA and CDR2 YSYEKL. CDR3 length: 16 amino acids. Written as DNA, the CDR3 is TGCGCCAGCAGCCATGTTTCGAGACACCCATACAATGAGCAGTTCTTC. Its protein product is CASSHVSRHPYNEQFF.

This clonotype was picked up a small number of times. The CDR3 DNA follows: TGCGCCAGCAGCCGTAGCCGGGACTTAAAGAATGAGCAGTTCTTC. Translating it yields CASSRSRDLKNEQFF. The chain joins TRBV4-1 to TRBJ2-1, with D tentatively TRBD2 (6 bases). The CDR3 covers 15 residues. Trimming shortened V by 4 bases and J by 7 bases, and 17 bases separated the two germline ends. Germline CDR1 MGHRA, CDR2 YSYEKL.

This clonotype was detected once. The CDR3 loop is CASSLYSSGNTIYF. The CDR3 nucleotides are TGTGCCAGCAGCTTGTACAGCTCTGGAAACACCATATATTTT. V and J are TRBV5-5 and TRBJ1-3; D not certain. CDR1 is SGHKS, CDR2 YYEKEE, per germline (reference sequence). This CDR3 spans 14 amino acids. The V gene lost 1 base and the J gene lost 0 bases, with 5 bases spanning the gap.

This clonotype occurred many times. The chain employs TRBV9 and TRBJ2-7; a weak D match, TRBD1 (6 bases). Germline-derived CDR1 and CDR2 are SGDLS and YYNGEE. V dropped 4 bases and J dropped 1 base, with 18 bases sitting between them. The CDR3 sequence is 16 residues long. The DNA of the CDR3 is TGTGCCAGCAGCACACGACAGGATCTACCTTCCTACGAGCAGTACTTC. Translated, it gives CASSTRQDLPSYEQYF.

This chain joins TRBV10-1 and TRBJ2-4; 9 bases line up with TRBD2. J was trimmed by 1 base and V by 5 bases; bases with no gene match: 3. Germline V CDR1 and CDR2: WNHNN, SYGVQD (reference sequence). This CDR3 spans 15 amino acids. The CDR3 sequence: CASSPGTSAKNIQYF. Here the CDR3 DNA reads TGCGCCAGCAGTCCTGGGACTAGCGCCAAAAACATTCAGTACTTC.